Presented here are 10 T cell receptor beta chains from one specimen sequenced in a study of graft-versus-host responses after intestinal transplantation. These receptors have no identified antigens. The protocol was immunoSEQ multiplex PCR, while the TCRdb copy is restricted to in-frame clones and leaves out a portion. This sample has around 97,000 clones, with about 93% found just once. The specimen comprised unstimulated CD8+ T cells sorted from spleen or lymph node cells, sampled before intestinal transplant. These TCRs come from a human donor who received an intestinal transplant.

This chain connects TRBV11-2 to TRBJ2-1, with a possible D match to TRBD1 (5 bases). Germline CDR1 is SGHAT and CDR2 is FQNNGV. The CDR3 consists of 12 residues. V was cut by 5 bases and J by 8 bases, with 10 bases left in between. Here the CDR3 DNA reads TGTGCCAGCAGCCCTATAGGGGATGAGCAGTTCTTC. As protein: CASSPIGDEQFF.

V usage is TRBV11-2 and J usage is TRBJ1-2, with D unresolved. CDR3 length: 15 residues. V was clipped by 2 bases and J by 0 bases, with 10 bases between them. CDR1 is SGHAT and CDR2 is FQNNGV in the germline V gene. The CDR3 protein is CASSLWAGSNYGYTF. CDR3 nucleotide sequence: TGTGCCAGCAGCTTATGGGCAGGATCTAACTATGGCTACACCTTC.

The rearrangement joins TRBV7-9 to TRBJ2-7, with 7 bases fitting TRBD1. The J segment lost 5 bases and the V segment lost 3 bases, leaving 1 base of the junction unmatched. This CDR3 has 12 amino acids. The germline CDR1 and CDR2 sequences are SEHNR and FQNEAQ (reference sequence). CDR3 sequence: CASSFQGDEQYF. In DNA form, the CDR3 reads TGTGCCAGCAGCTTTCAGGGGGACGAGCAGTACTTC.

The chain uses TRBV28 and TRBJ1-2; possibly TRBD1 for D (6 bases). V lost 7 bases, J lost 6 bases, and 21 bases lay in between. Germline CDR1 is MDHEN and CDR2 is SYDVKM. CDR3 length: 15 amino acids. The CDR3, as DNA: TGTGCCAGCAAATTCTTGGACAGCGAGGGGGATGGCTACACCTTC. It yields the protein CASKFLDSEGDGYTF.

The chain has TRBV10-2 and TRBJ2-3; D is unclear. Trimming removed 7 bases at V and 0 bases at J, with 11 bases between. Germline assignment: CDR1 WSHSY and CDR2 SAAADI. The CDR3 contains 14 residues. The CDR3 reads CASTAGFSTDTQYF. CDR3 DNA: TGCGCCAGCACTGCCGGGTTTAGCACAGATACGCAGTATTTT.

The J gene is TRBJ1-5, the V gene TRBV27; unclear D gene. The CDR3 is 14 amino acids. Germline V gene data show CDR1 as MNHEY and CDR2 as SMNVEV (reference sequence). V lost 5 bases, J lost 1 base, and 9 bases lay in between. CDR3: CASSKIPSNQPQHF. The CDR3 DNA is TGTGCCAGCAGTAAAATACCGAGCAATCAGCCCCAGCATTTT.

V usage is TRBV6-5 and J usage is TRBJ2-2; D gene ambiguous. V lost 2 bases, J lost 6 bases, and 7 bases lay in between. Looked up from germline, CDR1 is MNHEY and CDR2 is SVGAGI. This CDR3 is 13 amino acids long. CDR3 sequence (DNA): TGTGCCAGCAGTTACGATGTTCCCGGGGAGCTGTTTTTT. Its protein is CASSYDVPGELFF.

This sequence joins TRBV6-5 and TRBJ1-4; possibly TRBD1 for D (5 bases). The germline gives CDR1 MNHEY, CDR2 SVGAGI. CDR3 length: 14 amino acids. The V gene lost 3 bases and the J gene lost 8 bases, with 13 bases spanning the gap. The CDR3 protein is CASSYRQGGEKLFF. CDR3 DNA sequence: TGTGCCAGCAGTTATAGGCAGGGAGGAGAAAAACTGTTTTTT.

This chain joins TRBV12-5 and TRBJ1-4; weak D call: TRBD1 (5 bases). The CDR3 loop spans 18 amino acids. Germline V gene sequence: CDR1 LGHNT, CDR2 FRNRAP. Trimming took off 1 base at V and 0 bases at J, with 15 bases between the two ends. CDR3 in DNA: TGTGCTAGTGGTTTGGGCCTCCCGGGGGAAGCAACTAATGAAAAACTGTTTTTT. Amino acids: CASGLGLPGEATNEKLFF.

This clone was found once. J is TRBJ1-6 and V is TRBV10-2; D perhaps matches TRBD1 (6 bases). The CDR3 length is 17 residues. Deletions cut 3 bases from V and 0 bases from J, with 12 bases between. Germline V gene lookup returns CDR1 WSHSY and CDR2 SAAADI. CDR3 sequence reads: CASSDGQISSYNSPLHF. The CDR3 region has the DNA TGCGCCAGCAGTGACGGACAGATTAGCTCCTATAATTCACCCCTCCACTTT.